Following are 21 T cell receptor beta chains from one sample sequenced in a study of control samples from healthy donors and cancer patients. TCRdb keeps only in-frame clones here, not all; method: immunoSEQ multiplex PCR. The sample yields around 93,000 clones, roughly 90% seen once. The sample consisted of blood. Receptors originate from a human donor in good health. The donor label of this sample is uncertain.

The chain joins TRBV3-1 (or the pseudogene TRBV3-2) to TRBJ1-5; D unclear. Germline CDR1 and CDR2: LGHDT and YNNKEL (reference sequence). The V and J ends lost 2 bases and 0 bases respectively, with 8 bases between them. The CDR3 runs 15 residues. CDR3 coding DNA: TGTGCCAGCAGCCAACAGTACCATAGCAATCAGCCCCAGCATTTT. Translation: CASSQQYHSNQPQHF.

The chain couples TRBV20-1 to TRBJ1-5, with D possibly being TRBD1 (5 bases). Germline CDR1 reads DFQATT; CDR2 reads SNEGSKA (reference sequence). CDR3 length: 13 amino acids. The V end lost 3 bases, the J end lost 3 bases, and 9 bases lay between the germline ends. In DNA, the CDR3 is TGCAGTGCTAGTGCGGACACCAATCAGCCCCAGCATTTT. It encodes CSASADTNQPQHF.

V is TRBV25-1 and J is TRBJ2-1; no reliable D call. In germline, CDR1 is MGHDK, CDR2 SYGVNS. The CDR3 covers 15 residues. V lost 2 bases and J lost 3, with 11 bases in between. The CDR3 bases are TGTGCCAGCAGTGAAATGCTGGGTGACTACAATGAGCAGTTCTTC. Its protein is CASSEMLGDYNEQFF. Full variable domain (rest looked up from reference TRBV25-1 and TRBJ2-1): EADIYQTPRYLVIGTGKKITLECSQTMGHDKMYWYQQDPGMELHLIHYSYGVNSTEKGDLSSESTVSRIRTEHFPLTLESARPSHTSQYLCASSEMLGDYNEQFFGPGTRLTVL.

This chain links TRBV6-4 with TRBJ2-1, with 7 bases identical to TRBD1. The CDR3 totals 15 residues. CDR1 is MRHNA, CDR2 SNTAGT, per germline. The junction had 4 bases not matched to a gene; V was cut back by 0 bases and J by 5 bases. CDR3 residues: CASSDSRGPHNEQFF. The CDR3 region has the DNA TGTGCCAGCAGTGACTCGAGGGGGCCACACAATGAGCAGTTCTTC.

V and J are TRBV11-2 and TRBJ1-1; D remains ambiguous. Trimming took 3 bases from V and 5 from J, leaving 10 bases between them. This CDR3 is 13 amino acids long. Germline V gene lookup returns CDR1 SGHAT and CDR2 FQNNGV. The CDR3 DNA is TGTGCCAGCAGCTTGGACCGGAGGACTGAAGCTTTCTTT. Residues: CASSLDRRTEAFF. Full variable domain (remainder filled in from reference TRBV11-2 and TRBJ1-1): EAGVAQSPRYKIIEKRQSVAFWCNPISGHATLYWYQQILGQGPKLLIQFQNNGVVDDSQLPKDRFSAERLKGVDSTLKIQPAKLEDSAVYLCASSLDRRTEAFFGQGTRLTVV.

The chain combines TRBV25-1 with TRBJ1-2; D ambiguous. The V and J ends lost 2 bases and 4 bases respectively, with 11 bases between them. Germline V lookup: CDR1 MGHDK, CDR2 SYGVNS. The CDR3 consists of 14 residues. CDR3 DNA sequence: TGTGCCAGCAGTGAAACTGGACGCATCTATGGCTACACCTTC. Encoded protein: CASSETGRIYGYTF.

The rearrangement links TRBV10-3 to TRBJ1-1; 10 nucleotides align to TRBD1. Losses at the gene ends were 8 bases for V and 4 bases for J; bases not matched to a gene: 10. The CDR3 is 15 residues long. The germline V gene has CDR1 ENHRY and CDR2 SYGVKD. For the CDR3, the DNA is TGTGCCATCTGGGACAGGGGCCGGCGGCGCACTGAAGCTTTCTTT. It is translated as CAIWDRGRRRTEAFF.

CDR3 coding DNA: TGTGCCAGCAGCTCTGACAGGGTTCGGGGTAGCAATCAGCCCCAGCATTTT. Translated, it gives CASSSDRVRGSNQPQHF. The J gene is TRBJ1-5, the V gene TRBV7-2; 7 positions match TRBD1. The length of the CDR3 is 17 residues. The junction had 9 bases not matched to a gene; V was cut back by 4 bases and J by 0 bases. Germline CDR1 is SGHTA and CDR2 is FQGNSA.

The J gene is TRBJ1-2, the V gene TRBV19, with D perhaps matching TRBD1 (6 bases). CDR1 is LNHDA and CDR2 is SQIVND in the germline V gene (reference sequence). The CDR3 is made up of 15 amino acids. Trimming took 3 bases from V and 0 from J, leaving 11 bases between them. The CDR3 spells CASSISTGTNYGYTF. As DNA, the CDR3 is TGTGCCAGTAGTATTTCCACAGGGACTAACTATGGCTACACCTTC.

The CDR3 DNA reads TGTGCCAGCAGACCGGGACTAGCGTCGGATACGCAGTATTTT. It yields the protein CASRPGLASDTQYF. The rearrangement joins TRBV6-5 to TRBJ2-3; TRBD2 agrees at 10 bases. The CDR3 contains 14 residues. Germline V gene data show CDR1 as MNHEY and CDR2 as SVGAGI. After removal of 6 bases from V and 6 bases from J, the junction contained 6 bases not matched to a gene.

The gene calls are TRBV6-5 and TRBJ1-1, with TRBD1 matching over 11 bases. CDR1 MNHEY and CDR2 SVGAGI come from the germline V gene. The V segment lost 2 bases and the J segment 4 bases; nucleotides outside the gene matches: 0. The CDR3 is 14 amino acids. The CDR3 here is CASSYGTGGTEAFF. The CDR3 DNA sequence: TGTGCCAGCAGTTACGGGACAGGGGGCACTGAAGCTTTCTTT.

V is TRBV4-3 and J is TRBJ1-3, with unresolved D. In germline, CDR1 is LGHNA, CDR2 YSLEER. The ends were cut back, 0 bases at V and 4 bases at J, with 13 bases in the middle. This CDR3 region has 16 residues. Here the CDR3 reads CASSQDVGHFGNTIYF. CDR3 sequence (DNA): TGCGCCAGCAGCCAAGATGTTGGTCACTTCGGAAACACCATATATTTT.

The chain combines TRBV30 with TRBJ1-4; unclear D gene. This CDR3 spans 13 amino acids. V shed 2 bases and J shed 10 bases, with 14 bases lying between them. Germline V CDR1 and CDR2: GTSNPN, SVGIG (reference sequence). CDR3 sequence: CAWSYDRWGKLFF. CDR3 nucleotide sequence: TGTGCCTGGAGTTATGACCGCTGGGGAAAACTGTTTTTT.

The chain carries TRBV6-1 and TRBJ2-4; either TRBD1 or TRBD2 may supply D (5 bases each). The CDR3 contains 19 residues. From germline, CDR1 is MNHNS and CDR2 SASEGT. Deletions cut 3 bases from V and 0 bases from J, with 21 bases between. The CDR3 loop is CASSENPGTGKLAKNIQYF. The CDR3 coding sequence is TGTGCCAGCAGTGAGAACCCCGGGACCGGGAAACTAGCCAAAAACATTCAGTACTTC.

The V and J genes are TRBV19 and TRBJ1-2; TRBD1 might be the D (6 bases). V dropped 5 bases and J dropped 2 bases, with 9 bases sitting between them. Germline V lookup: CDR1 LNHDA, CDR2 SQIVND (reference sequence). CDR3 length equals 13 residues. CDR3 residues: CASSDRPNYGYTF. The DNA for the CDR3 is TGTGCCAGTAGTGACAGGCCAAACTATGGCTACACCTTC.

The rearrangement joins TRBV24-1 to TRBJ2-2; D is possibly TRBD1 (5 bases). V lost 5 bases to trimming and J lost 4 bases, with 13 bases between them. Germline CDR1 is KGHDR and CDR2 is SFDVKD. This CDR3 comprises 15 residues. CDR3 coding DNA: TGTGCCACCAGTGCTGGCAGGGTGGTCACCGGGGAGCTGTTTTTT. Encoded protein: CATSAGRVVTGELFF.

This chain links TRBV5-1 with TRBJ2-1; 8 bases fit TRBD2. Trimming took 0 bases from V and 5 from J; bases not matched to a gene: 13. The CDR3 spans 18 residues. CDR1 is SGHRS and CDR2 is YFSETQ in the germline V gene. The CDR3 nucleotides are TGCGCCAGCAGCTTGGGGGGGACTAGGAATTATTTCGACAATGAGCAGTTCTTC. It codes for CASSLGGTRNYFDNEQFF.

The rearrangement joins TRBV24-1 to TRBJ2-3; D uncertain. The CDR3 spans 11 residues. Germline V CDR1 and CDR2: KGHDR, SFDVKD. Trimming took 7 bases from V and 2 from J, leaving 3 bases between them. CDR3 loop: CATRDTDTQYF. Written as DNA, the CDR3 is TGTGCCACCAGGGACACAGATACGCAGTATTTT.

The chain links TRBV24-1 to TRBJ2-3; D unresolved. The germline gives CDR1 KGHDR, CDR2 SFDVKD. This CDR3 region has 14 residues. V was cut by 4 bases and J by 0 bases, with 7 bases left in between. CDR3 residues: CATSDQASTDTQYF. CDR3 DNA sequence: TGTGCCACCAGTGACCAGGCTAGCACAGATACGCAGTATTTT.

A single count supports this clone. The V and J genes are TRBV7-8 and TRBJ1-1; perhaps TRBD1 as D (5 bases). The length of the CDR3 is 15 residues. V lost 5 bases and J lost 1, with 14 bases in between. Germline-derived CDR1 and CDR2 are SGHVS and FQNEAQ. The CDR3 spells CASSPPGRTNTEAFF. In DNA, the CDR3 is TGTGCCAGCAGCCCACCGGGACGGACGAACACTGAAGCTTTCTTT. Filled out from reference TRBV7-8 and TRBJ1-1, the complete variable domain reads GAGVSQSPRYKVAKRGQDVALRCDPISGHVSLFWYQQALGQGPEFLTYFQNEAQLDKSGLPSDRFFAERPEGSVSTLKIQRTQQEDSAVYLCASSPPGRTNTEAFFGQGTRLTVV.

V and J are TRBV2 and TRBJ1-5; maybe TRBD1 (6 bases). Germline lookup yields CDR1 SNHLY and CDR2 FYNNEI. This CDR3 has 14 residues. The germline V and J ends were trimmed by 6 bases and 7 bases, with 16 bases remaining between them. The CDR3 protein is CASRVAGERQPQHF. CDR3 bases: TGTGCCAGCAGGGTTGCAGGGGAGCGCCAGCCCCAGCATTTT.